Following are 32 T cell receptor beta chains from one sample sequenced in a study of OX40 agonist ivuxolimab in advanced cancers. The repertoire was sequenced with immunoSEQ multiplex PCR; TCRdb's copy has only in-frame clones and lacks some. This sample yields around 81,000 clones, of which about 88% are seen a single time; approximately 6.3% belongs to the top ten. The sequencing used CD4+ or CD8+ T cells sorted from blood, collected in a trial of the OX40 agonist ivuxolimab. The receptor source for this set is an adult with an advanced solid tumor such as melanoma, head and neck, liver or kidney cancer.

The chain couples TRBV6-6 to TRBJ2-5; 7 nucleotides match TRBD2. V gave up 0 bases and J gave up 2 bases; unmatched junction bases: 0. CDR3 length: 14 amino acids. The germline CDR1 and CDR2 sequences are MNHNY and SVGAGI (reference sequence). The chain's CDR3 is CASSYSGGQETQYF. CDR3 sequence (DNA): TGTGCCAGCAGTTACTCGGGGGGGCAAGAGACCCAGTACTTC.

The chain couples TRBV5-1 to TRBJ2-7, with TRBD1 as a possible D gene (5 bases). V was trimmed by 5 bases and J by 9 bases, leaving 12 bases between them. The CDR3 has 11 residues. CDR1 is SGHRS, CDR2 YFSETQ, per germline. CDR3 region: CASSTRQRQYF. The CDR3 region has the DNA TGCGCCAGCAGTACCCGACAGAGGCAGTACTTC. The variable domain in full, with the rest retrieved from reference TRBV5-1 and TRBJ2-7, is KAGVTQTPRYLIKTRGQQVTLSCSPISGHRSVSWYQQTPGQGLQFLFEYFSETQRNKGNFPGRFSGRQFSNSRSEMNVSTLELGDSALYLCASSTRQRQYFGPGTRLTVT.

This clone was counted once. This rearrangement joins TRBV19 to TRBJ2-5, with 9 bases that match TRBD1. V shed 0 bases and J 5 bases; nucleotides not matched to a gene: 10. CDR1 LNHDA and CDR2 SQIVND come from the germline V gene (reference sequence). The CDR3 loop spans 17 amino acids. The CDR3 DNA follows: TGTGCCAGTAGTATAGATGGCCGCCTGGACAGGGGTGAGACCCAGTACTTC. Translated, it gives CASSIDGRLDRGETQYF.

The chain employs TRBV5-1 and TRBJ2-3; possible D gene TRBD2, 7 bases. Germline V gene lookup returns CDR1 SGHRS and CDR2 YFSETQ. V was cut by 1 base and J by 2 bases, with 14 bases left in between. The CDR3 is 16 residues long. This CDR3 reads CASSLSPGGPTDTQYF. The DNA for the CDR3 is TGCGCCAGCAGCTTGTCCCCGGGGGGCCCCACAGATACGCAGTATTTT.

This clone has more than one count but fewer than ten. The V gene is TRBV4-1, the J gene TRBJ1-6, with TRBD1 identical over 7 bases. The CDR3 loop spans 16 amino acids. V trimming: 2 bases; J trimming: 4 bases; junction bases outside the gene matches: 5. Germline V gene lookup returns CDR1 MGHRA and CDR2 YSYEKL. CDR3 in amino acids: CASSQSGTAYNSPLHF. CDR3 in DNA: TGCGCCAGCAGCCAATCCGGGACAGCATATAATTCACCCCTCCACTTT.

This clone was found a few times. The chain links TRBV6-5 to TRBJ1-6; D is unresolved. This CDR3 is 14 amino acids long. Germline CDR1 and CDR2: MNHEY and SVGAGI. Trimming took off 0 bases at V and 8 bases at J, with 8 bases between the two ends. This CDR3 is CASSYSWADSPLHF. In nucleotides, the CDR3 is TGTGCCAGCAGTTACTCCTGGGCCGATTCACCCCTCCACTTT.

This chain connects TRBV6-5 to TRBJ2-7, with TRBD1 matching over 8 bases. From germline, CDR1 is MNHEY and CDR2 SVGAGI. The CDR3 runs 15 residues. V trimming: 0 bases; J trimming: 2 bases; junction bases outside the gene matches: 3. The CDR3 is CASSYSAGGPYEQYF. For the CDR3, the DNA is TGTGCCAGCAGTTACTCGGCAGGGGGCCCCTACGAGCAGTACTTC.

This clone came up a few times. J is TRBJ1-1 and V is TRBV9; D possibly corresponds to TRBD1 (6 bases). The V end was cut by 7 bases, the J end by 1 base, with 8 bases between. This CDR3 is built from 12 residues. Germline V gives CDR1 SGDLS, CDR2 YYNGEE. The CDR3 DNA sequence: TGTGCCAGCGGGGGCCCGAACACTGAAGCTTTCTTT. As protein: CASGGPNTEAFF.

The chain combines TRBV18 with TRBJ2-7; D tentatively fits TRBD1 or TRBD2 (5 bases each). CDR3 length: 13 amino acids. From germline, CDR1 is KGHSH and CDR2 LQKENI. Trimming removed 6 bases from V and 3 bases from J, with 12 bases in between. The CDR3, as DNA: TGTGCCAGCTCGCCCGGGACCAACTACGAGCAGTACTTC. Protein sequence: CASSPGTNYEQYF. Looking up the rest from reference TRBV18 and TRBJ2-7 gives the full variable domain: NAGVMQNPRHLVRRRGQEARLRCSPMKGHSHVYWYRQLPEEGLKFMVYLQKENIIDESGMPKERFSAEFPKEGPSILRIQQVVRGDSAAYFCASSPGTNYEQYFGPGTRLTVT.

The chain couples TRBV28 to TRBJ2-2; D call uncertain. Germline CDR1 MDHEN, CDR2 SYDVKM. V lost 6 bases and J lost 8, with 10 bases in between. The CDR3 is made up of 12 amino acids. This CDR3 is CASRTQSGELFF. The CDR3 DNA is TGTGCCAGCAGAACTCAGTCGGGGGAGCTGTTTTTT.

This chain connects TRBV28 to TRBJ2-5, with D possibly matching TRBD2 (6 bases). Trimming pared 2 bases from V and 4 bases from J, leaving 11 bases between. The CDR3 spans 14 residues. Germline lookup yields CDR1 MDHEN and CDR2 SYDVKM. The DNA for the CDR3 is TGTGCCAGCAGTTTAAGGAGGGACGGAGAGACCCAGTACTTC. This encodes CASSLRRDGETQYF.

The chain carries TRBV4-3 and TRBJ2-7, with D perhaps matching TRBD1 (6 bases). V lost 3 bases and J 6 bases, leaving 18 bases between the germline ends. The CDR3 sequence is 15 residues long. CDR1 and CDR2 from the germline V gene are LGHNA and YSLEER. The CDR3 loop is CASSHGWGQIGEQYF. The CDR3 DNA reads TGCGCCAGCAGCCATGGTTGGGGACAAATCGGCGAGCAGTACTTC.

As for this clone: Other DNA sequences of this sample code for an identical CDR3. The chain links TRBV11-2 to TRBJ1-1, with TRBD1 as a possible D gene (6 bases). The ends were cut back, 1 base at V and 2 bases at J, with 8 bases in the middle. The CDR3 totals 14 residues. CDR1 and CDR2 (germline): SGHAT, FQNNGV. The CDR3 is CASSLGGGNTEAFF. CDR3 DNA sequence: TGTGCCAGCAGCTTAGGAGGGGGAAACACTGAAGCTTTCTTT.

The CDR3 here is CASSLSGGRTGELFF. As DNA, the CDR3 is TGTGCCAGCAGCTTATCCGGGGGGAGGACCGGGGAGCTGTTTTTT. This rearrangement joins TRBV7-6 to TRBJ2-2, with 7 bases lining up with TRBD2. The CDR3 is 15 residues long. CDR1 is SGHVS and CDR2 is FNYEAQ in the germline V gene. J gave up 5 bases and V 2 bases, and 5 bases lay outside the gene matches.

This clone was found a few times. The chain employs TRBV2 and TRBJ1-6; possible D gene TRBD1, 6 bases. The CDR3 runs 16 residues. V dropped 5 bases and J dropped 8 bases, with 19 bases sitting between them. Germline CDR1 reads SNHLY; CDR2 reads FYNNEI. Here the CDR3 reads CASSYRVDRRDSPLHF. The CDR3, as DNA: TGTGCCAGCAGTTATAGAGTCGACAGGAGAGATTCACCCCTCCACTTT.

This clone was counted once. The CDR3 DNA sequence: TGTGCCAGCTCACCTCGAGTGGGGGAGCAGTACTTC. The encoded protein is CASSPRVGEQYF. The chain employs TRBV18 and TRBJ2-5, with D possibly being TRBD1 or TRBD2 (5 bases each). CDR1 is KGHSH, CDR2 LQKENI, per germline. The germline V and J ends were trimmed by 3 bases and 11 bases, with 13 bases remaining between them. This CDR3 is built from 12 residues.

This clone was seen a single time. The chain uses TRBV27 and TRBJ1-5, with a tentative D call TRBD1 (5 bases). V was clipped by 6 bases and J by 0 bases, with 15 bases between them. Germline assignment: CDR1 MNHEY and CDR2 SMNVEV (reference sequence). The CDR3 contains 16 residues. CDR3 DNA sequence: TGTGCCAGCAGCCGAACTCAGGGCTATAGCAATCAGCCCCAGCATTTT. Its translation is CASSRTQGYSNQPQHF.

CDR3 protein: CASSRNPGSYNEQFF. The CDR3 nucleotides are TGCGCCAGCAGCCGCAACCCGGGCTCCTACAATGAGCAGTTCTTC. The chain combines TRBV5-1 with TRBJ2-1; D ambiguous. Per the germline V gene, CDR1 is SGHRS and CDR2 is YFSETQ. The length of the CDR3 is 15 residues. The V and J ends lost 4 bases and 0 bases respectively, with 11 bases between them. The full variable domain, with the rest looked up from reference TRBV5-1 and TRBJ2-1, is KAGVTQTPRYLIKTRGQQVTLSCSPISGHRSVSWYQQTPGQGLQFLFEYFSETQRNKGNFPGRFSGRQFSNSRSEMNVSTLELGDSALYLCASSRNPGSYNEQFFGPGTRLTVL.

This chain uses TRBV9 with TRBJ2-5; D is possibly TRBD2 (6 bases). Germline V CDR1 and CDR2: SGDLS, YYNGEE. This CDR3 comprises 15 residues. Deletions cut 3 bases from V and 2 bases from J, with 14 bases between. This CDR3 is CASSAEGGGQETQYF. DNA of the CDR3: TGTGCCAGCAGCGCCGAGGGAGGAGGGCAAGAGACCCAGTACTTC.

This chain uses TRBV19 with TRBJ2-2; no definite D call. This CDR3 is 12 amino acids long. With 10 bases removed from V and 0 bases from J, the gap between germline ends came to 6 bases. The germline V gene encodes CDR1 LNHDA and CDR2 SQIVND (reference sequence). The CDR3 DNA reads TGTGCCACGAATCCGAACACCGGGGAGCTGTTTTTT. Amino acid sequence: CATNPNTGELFF.

The chain carries TRBV27 and TRBJ1-3; D gene uncertain. Germline-derived CDR1 and CDR2 are MNHEY and SMNVEV (reference sequence). V was cut by 1 base and J by 0 bases, with 13 bases left in between. There are 17 residues in the CDR3. The CDR3 DNA reads TGTGCCAGCAGTTTATGGGCAGCGATGAGCTCTGGAAACACCATATATTTT. This gives the protein CASSLWAAMSSGNTIYF.

In DNA, the CDR3 is TGTGCCAGCAGACTAGACTTCTCGACAGGGATCGAGCAGTACGTC. It codes for CASRLDFSTGIEQYV. This chain connects TRBV6-1 to TRBJ2-7; 7 bases align to TRBD1. From germline, CDR1 is MNHNS and CDR2 SASEGT. The CDR3 extends over 15 amino acids. Trimming at V came to 6 bases and at J to 6 bases, leaving 14 bases not matched to a gene.

The chain has TRBV13 and TRBJ2-7, with TRBD1 matching over 9 bases. The germline gives CDR1 PRHDT, CDR2 FYEKMQ (reference sequence). After removal of 6 bases from V and 4 bases from J, the junction contained 16 bases not matched to a gene. The CDR3 length is 17 residues. The CDR3 DNA reads TGTGCCAGCAGTATGTCCTCCGGGACAGGGTTTCGGTACGAGCAGTACTTC. Its protein is CASSMSSGTGFRYEQYF. Filled out from reference TRBV13 and TRBJ2-7, the complete variable domain reads AAGVIQSPRHLIKEKRETATLKCYPIPRHDTVYWYQQGPGQDPQFLISFYEKMQSDKGSIPDRFSAQQFSDYHSELNMSSLELGDSALYFCASSMSSGTGFRYEQYFGPGTRLTVT.

This chain links TRBV29-1 with TRBJ2-5; 8 nucleotides align to TRBD1. This CDR3 is built from 12 residues. The J segment lost 4 bases and the V segment lost 7 bases, leaving 5 bases of the junction unmatched. CDR1 and CDR2 from the germline V gene are SQVTM and ANQGSEA. CDR3 in amino acids: CSAWTGTETQYF. As DNA, the CDR3 is TGCAGCGCCTGGACAGGGACAGAGACCCAGTACTTC.

The table lists this clone with a few counts. V and J are TRBV11-2 and TRBJ1-5; unclear D gene. CDR3 length equals 15 residues. With 5 bases removed from V and 1 base from J, the gap between germline ends came to 12 bases. Germline V gives CDR1 SGHAT, CDR2 FQNNGV. CDR3: CASSQDPGSNQPQHF. CDR3 sequence (DNA): TGTGCCAGCAGCCAGGACCCGGGAAGCAATCAGCCCCAGCATTTT.

This chain connects TRBV19 to TRBJ1-5, with a weak D call TRBD1 (5 bases). In germline, CDR1 is LNHDA, CDR2 SQIVND (reference sequence). This CDR3 region has 14 residues. V lost 6 bases and J lost 7, with 16 bases in between. CDR3 sequence (DNA): TGTGCCAGTAGGATGGGACTGCCAGGACAGCCCCAGCATTTT. Translation: CASRMGLPGQPQHF.

The chain is built from TRBV28 and TRBJ1-5; 7 nucleotides line up with TRBD1. Losses at the gene ends were 5 bases for V and 4 bases for J; bases not matched to a gene: 5. CDR3 length: 14 amino acids. The germline gives CDR1 MDHEN, CDR2 SYDVKM. This CDR3 is CASSPRQGNQPQHF. CDR3 nucleotide sequence: TGTGCCAGCAGTCCGAGACAGGGAAATCAGCCCCAGCATTTT. Complete variable domain (other parts from reference TRBV28 and TRBJ1-5): DVKVTQSSRYLVKRTGEKVFLECVQDMDHENMFWYRQDPGLGLRLIYFSYDVKMKEKGDIPEGYSVSREKKERFSLILESASTNQTSMYLCASSPRQGNQPQHFGDGTRLSIL.

This chain joins TRBV13 and TRBJ2-7; perhaps TRBD1 as D (5 bases). CDR3 length: 13 residues. The germline CDR1 and CDR2 sequences are PRHDT and FYEKMQ (reference sequence). V lost 1 base and J lost 3, with 7 bases in between. CDR3 residues: CASSLEQDYEQYF. CDR3 nucleotide sequence: TGTGCCAGCAGCTTAGAACAGGACTACGAGCAGTACTTC.

This chain links TRBV19 with TRBJ2-2, with TRBD1 matching 8 bases. CDR3 size: 15 residues. V lost 6 bases to trimming and J lost 5 bases; unmatched junction nucleotides: 8. The germline gives CDR1 LNHDA, CDR2 SQIVND (reference sequence). CDR3 bases: TGTGCCAGTAGACGGACAGGGAGGTTAACCGGGGAGCTGTTTTTT. Protein product: CASRRTGRLTGELFF. Combining the CDR3 with reference TRBV19 and TRBJ2-2 gives the whole variable domain DGGITQSPKYLFRKEGQNVTLSCEQNLNHDAMYWYRQDPGQGLRLIYYSQIVNDFQKGDIAEGYSVSREKKESFPLTVTSAQKNPTAFYLCASRRTGRLTGELFFGEGSRLTVL.

This chain joins TRBV7-9 and TRBJ2-5, with 7 bases matching TRBD2. The CDR3 totals 16 residues. The V and J ends lost 5 bases and 4 bases, in that order; junction bases with no gene match: 13. The germline gives CDR1 SEHNR, CDR2 FQNEAQ (reference sequence). CDR3 loop: CASSPTSGGLGETQYF. The CDR3, as DNA: TGTGCCAGCAGCCCAACGTCGGGAGGTCTTGGAGAGACCCAGTACTTC.

This chain uses TRBV30 with TRBJ1-6, with TRBD1 identical over 7 bases. CDR1 and CDR2 from the germline V gene are GTSNPN and SVGIG (reference sequence). With 2 bases clipped from V and 5 bases from J, the junction kept 9 bases outside the gene matches. The CDR3 loop spans 16 amino acids. DNA of the CDR3: TGTGCCTGGAGTATCCGGACAGGAGCGCATAATTCACCCCTCCACTTT. As protein: CAWSIRTGAHNSPLHF. Full variable domain (remainder filled in from reference TRBV30 and TRBJ1-6): SQTIHQWPATLVQPVGSPLSLECTVEGTSNPNLYWYRQAAGRGLQLLFYSVGIGQISSEVPQNLSASRPQDRQFILSSKKLLLSDSGFYLCAWSIRTGAHNSPLHFGNGTRLTVT.

The CDR3 region has the DNA TGTGCCAGCAGCTTAACACCTTCACTAGCGACAGATACGCAGTATTTT. Residues: CASSLTPSLATDTQYF. The V call is TRBV7-3, the J call TRBJ2-3, with TRBD2 matching 7 bases. V gave up 0 bases and J gave up 3 bases; unmatched junction bases: 6. Germline V lookup: CDR1 SGHTA, CDR2 FQGTGA. There are 16 residues in the CDR3.